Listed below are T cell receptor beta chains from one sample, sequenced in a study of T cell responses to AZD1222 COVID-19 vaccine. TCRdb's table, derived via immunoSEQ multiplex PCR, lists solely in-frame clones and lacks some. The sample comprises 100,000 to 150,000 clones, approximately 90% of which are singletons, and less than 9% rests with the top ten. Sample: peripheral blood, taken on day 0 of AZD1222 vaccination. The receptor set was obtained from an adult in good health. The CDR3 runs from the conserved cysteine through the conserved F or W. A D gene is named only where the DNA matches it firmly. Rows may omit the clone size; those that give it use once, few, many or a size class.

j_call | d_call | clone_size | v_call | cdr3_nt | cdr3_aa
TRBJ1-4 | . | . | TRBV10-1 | TGCGCCAGCAGTGAGTATGGGACCAGGAGGGTTGAAAAACTGTTTTTT | CASSEYGTRRVEKLFF
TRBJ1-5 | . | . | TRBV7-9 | TGTGCCAGCAGCCTTGGAGACAGCCTAAGTCAGCCCCAGCATTTT | CASSLGDSLSQPQHF
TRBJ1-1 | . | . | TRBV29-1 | TGCAGCGTTGAAGGGAACACTGAAGCTTTCTTT | CSVEGNTEAFF
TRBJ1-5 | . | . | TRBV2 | TGTGCCAGCAGGCCGGGACAAGGGGGTAATCAGCCCCAGCATTTT | CASRPGQGGNQPQHF
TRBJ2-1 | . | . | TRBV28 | TGTGCCAGCACCACCGGTGGCAATGAGCAGTTCTTC | CASTTGGNEQFF
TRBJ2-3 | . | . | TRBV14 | TGTGCCAGTCGAGGAGATACGCAGTATTTT | CASRGDTQYF
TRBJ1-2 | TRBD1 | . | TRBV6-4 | TGTGCCAGCAGTGACCCCTCTACCCACAGGGGTGAAAACTATGGCTACACCTTC | CASSDPSTHRGENYGYTF
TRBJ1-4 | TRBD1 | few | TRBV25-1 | TGTGCCAGCCGCCCTGGGTCAGGGGGCTTAGCAACTAATGAAAAACTGTTTTTT | CASRPGSGGLATNEKLFF
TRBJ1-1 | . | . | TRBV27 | TGTGCCAGCAGTCAAGGGGTGAGCACTGAAGCTTTCTTT | CASSQGVSTEAFF
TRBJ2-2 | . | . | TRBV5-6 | TGTGCCAGCAGCTTAGGAGGGCTGGACACCGGGGAGCTGTTTTTT | CASSLGGLDTGELFF
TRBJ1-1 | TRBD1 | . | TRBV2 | TGTGCCAGCAGTGAGATCGGGACAGGGGGAAAGGAGAGGAACACTGAAGCTTTCTTT | CASSEIGTGGKERNTEAFF
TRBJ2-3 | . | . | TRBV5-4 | TGTGCCAGCAGCTTGGGAATGGTTAGTACAGATACGCAGTATTTT | CASSLGMVSTDTQYF
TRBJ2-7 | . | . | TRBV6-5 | TGTGCCAGCAGTTATGGCGGGACAATCCCCTACGAGCAGTACTTC | CASSYGGTIPYEQYF
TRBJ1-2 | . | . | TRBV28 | TGTGCCAGCAGTTTAACAGGGAATTTCTATGGCTACACCTTC | CASSLTGNFYGYTF
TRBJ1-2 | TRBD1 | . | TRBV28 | TGTGCCAGCAGTTCCTCCGGGACAGGGGACTATGGCTACACCTTC | CASSSSGTGDYGYTF
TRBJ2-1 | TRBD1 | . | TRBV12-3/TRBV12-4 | TGTGCCAGCAGTCAGGGGGCCGATGAGCAGTTCTTC | CASSQGADEQFF
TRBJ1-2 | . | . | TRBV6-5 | TGTGCCAGCCAGACAGAGGGCTACACCTTC | CASQTEGYTF
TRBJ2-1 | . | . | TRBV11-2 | TGTGCCAGCAGCTCCCCCCTGGGGCTCTCCTACAATGAGCAGTTCTTC | CASSSPLGLSYNEQFF
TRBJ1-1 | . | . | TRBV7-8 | TGTGCCAGCAGCTTGCGGGTAGGGTTCACTGAAGCTTTCTTT | CASSLRVGFTEAFF
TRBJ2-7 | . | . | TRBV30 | TGTGCCTGGTCTACAGGGACCTACGAGCAGTACTTC | CAWSTGTYEQYF
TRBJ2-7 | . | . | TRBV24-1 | TGTGCCACCAGTGACCCGGAAGCCTACGAGCAGTACTTC | CATSDPEAYEQYF
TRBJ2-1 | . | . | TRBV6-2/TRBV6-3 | TGTGCCAGCAGTTACTCACGGGTGTTCTATGAGCAGTTCTTC | CASSYSRVFYEQFF
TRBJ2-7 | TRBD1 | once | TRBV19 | TGTGCCAGTAGTATTTCGGGACAGGGGGCGTACGAGCAGTACTTC | CASSISGQGAYEQYF
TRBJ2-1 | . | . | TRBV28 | TGTGCCAGCAGTTTGAGGCGGAGCTCCTACAATGAGCAGTTCTTC | CASSLRRSSYNEQFF
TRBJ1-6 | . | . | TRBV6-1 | TGTGCCAGCAGTGAAATCAGGACAGAGGGTCCCCTCCACTTT | CASSEIRTEGPLHF
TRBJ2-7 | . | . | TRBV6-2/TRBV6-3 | TGTGCCAGCAGTCAACCAGCCGACAGCTCCTACGAGCAGTACTTC | CASSQPADSSYEQYF
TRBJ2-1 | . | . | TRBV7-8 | TGTGCCACCAGTAGACAGGATTCTAGCTCCTACAATGAGCAGTTCTTC | CATSRQDSSSYNEQFF
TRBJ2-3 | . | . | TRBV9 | TGTGCCAGCAGCGTAGTGGGCGGGGGCGCCTCAGGATCCACGCAGTATTTT | CASSVVGGGASGSTQYF
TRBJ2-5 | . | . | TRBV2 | TGTGCCAGCAGTGAAAGGCGCCGACTCCAAGAGACCCAGTACTTC | CASSERRRLQETQYF
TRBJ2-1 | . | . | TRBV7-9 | TGTGCCAGCAGGGACAGCGTTAGCTCCTACAATGAGCAGTTCTTC | CASRDSVSSYNEQFF
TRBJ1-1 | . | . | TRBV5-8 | TGTGCCAGCAGCTTCCGGGGAAGCACTGAAGCTTTCTTT | CASSFRGSTEAFF
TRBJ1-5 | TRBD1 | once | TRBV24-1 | TGTGCTGTCGAAGGGACAGGGAGCAATCAGCCCCAGCATTTT | CAVEGTGSNQPQHF
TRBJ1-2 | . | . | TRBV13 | TGTGCCAGCAGCTTAAACTATGGCTACACCTTC | CASSLNYGYTF
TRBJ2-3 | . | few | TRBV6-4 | TGTGCCAGCAGTGAGAGGGGGGCCACAGATACGCAGTATTTT | CASSERGATDTQYF
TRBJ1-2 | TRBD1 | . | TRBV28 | TGTGCCAGCAGGCAGACAGGGGAGATCGATGGCTACACCTTC | CASRQTGEIDGYTF
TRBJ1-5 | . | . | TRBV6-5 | TGTGCCAGCAGGCGGACCGTTAATCAGCCCCAGCATTTT | CASRRTVNQPQHF
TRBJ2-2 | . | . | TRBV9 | TGTGCCAGCACTCCCGCGAACACCGGGGAGCTGTTTTTT | CASTPANTGELFF
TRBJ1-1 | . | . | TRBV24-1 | TGTGCCACCAGTGATTCGAGGGGCGGGGGTGAAGCTTTCTTT | CATSDSRGGGEAFF
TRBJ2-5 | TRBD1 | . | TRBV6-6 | TGTGCCAGCAGGATGACAGGGGATCGGGAGACCCAGTACTTC | CASRMTGDRETQYF
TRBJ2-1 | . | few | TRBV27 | TGTGCCAGCAGTCGCCACCCCAATGAGCAGTTCTTC | CASSRHPNEQFF
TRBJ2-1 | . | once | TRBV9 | TGTGCCAGCAGCGTAGCCTGGAGCGGGCCGACGTTCTTC | CASSVAWSGPTFF
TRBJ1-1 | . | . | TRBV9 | TGTGCCAGCAGCGGGGGGAACACTGAAGCTTTCTTT | CASSGGNTEAFF
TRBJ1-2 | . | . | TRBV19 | TGTGCCAGTAGTATAGACTCAATCTATGGCTACACCTTC | CASSIDSIYGYTF
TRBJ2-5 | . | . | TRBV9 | TGTGCCAGCAGCAGATGGGACGGTGGGGAGACCCAGTACTTC | CASSRWDGGETQYF
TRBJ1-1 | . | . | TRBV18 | TGTGCCAGCTCACCAGTCATGGACACTGAAGCTTTCTTT | CASSPVMDTEAFF